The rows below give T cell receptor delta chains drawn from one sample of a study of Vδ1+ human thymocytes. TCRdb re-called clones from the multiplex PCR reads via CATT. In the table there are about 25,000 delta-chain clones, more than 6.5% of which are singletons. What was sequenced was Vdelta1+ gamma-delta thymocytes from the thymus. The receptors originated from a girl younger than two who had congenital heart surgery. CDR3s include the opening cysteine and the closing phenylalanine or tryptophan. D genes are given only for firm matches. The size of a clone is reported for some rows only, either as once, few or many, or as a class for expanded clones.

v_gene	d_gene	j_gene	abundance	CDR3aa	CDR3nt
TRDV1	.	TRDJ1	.	CALGERALTKRYTDKLIF	TGTGCTCTTGGGGAAAGGGCCCTGACAAAGAGATACACCGATAAACTCATCTTT
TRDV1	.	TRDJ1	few	CALGELPFFTDKLIF	TGTGCTCTTGGGGAACTCCCTTTCTTTACCGATAAACTCATCTTT
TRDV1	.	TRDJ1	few	CALGRGDGSVGTNRPDKLIF	TGTGCTCTTGGGAGGGGGGACGGTAGCGTCGGCACGAATCGACCCGATAAACTCATCTTT
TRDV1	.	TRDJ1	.	CALGESCGITSNTDKLIF	TGTGCTCTTGGGGAAAGCTGCGGTATAACTTCTAACACCGATAAACTCATCTTT
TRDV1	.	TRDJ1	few	CALGELYERLIF	TGTGCTCTTGGGGAACTGTACGAAAGACTCATCTTT
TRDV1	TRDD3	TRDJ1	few	CALLVPTLDWGIRKTDKLIF	TGTGCGCTCTTGGTTCCTACTCTGGACTGGGGGATACGTAAAACCGATAAACTCATCTTT
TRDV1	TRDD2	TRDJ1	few	CALGEEYSYQGKLIF	TGTGCTCTTGGGGAAGAGTATTCCTACCAGGGTAAACTCATCTTT
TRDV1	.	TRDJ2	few	CALGELRGPQQALTAQLFF	TGTGCTCTTGGGGAACTCCGGGGGCCGCAACAAGCTTTGACAGCACAACTCTTCTTT
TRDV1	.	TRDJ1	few	CALGELILGAAYTDKLIF	TGTGCTCTTGGGGAACTTATATTGGGGGCCGCATACACCGATAAACTCATCTTT
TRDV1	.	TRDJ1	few	CALGEGGATDKLIF	TGTGCTCTTGGGGAAGGTGGGGCCACCGATAAACTCATCTTT
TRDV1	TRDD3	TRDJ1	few	CALGELAYTNWGRRYTDKLIF	TGTGCTCTTGGGGAACTAGCTTACACCAACTGGGGGAGGCGGTACACCGATAAACTCATCTTT
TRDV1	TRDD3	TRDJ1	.	CALGVSTLSGGYPDKLIF	TGTGCTCTTGGGGTCTCTACGTTAAGTGGGGGATACCCCGATAAACTCATCTTT
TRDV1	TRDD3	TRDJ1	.	CALGEFCGLDPTGGLRDTDKLIF	TGTGCTCTTGGGGAATTCTGCGGGTTGGACCCTACTGGGGGATTAAGGGACACCGATAAACTCATCTTT
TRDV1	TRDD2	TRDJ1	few	CALGERVPTLYRTCDKLIF	TGTGCTCTTGGGGAACGAGTTCCTACGCTGTACCGAACCTGCGATAAACTCATCTTT
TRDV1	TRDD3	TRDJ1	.	CALGELALGDTRDRTDKPIF	TGTGCTCTTGGGGAACTCGCGCTGGGGGATACCCGGGACCGCACCGATAAACCCATCTTT
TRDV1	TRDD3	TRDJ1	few	CALGELHVLGDTYTDKLIF	TGTGCTCTTGGGGAACTCCACGTACTGGGGGATACATACACCGATAAACTCATCTTT
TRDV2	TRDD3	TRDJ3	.	CACGGLYWGILRPLSWDTRQMFF	TGTGCCTGTGGCGGCCTTTACTGGGGGATACTTAGGCCCCTCTCCTGGGACACCCGACAGATGTTTTTC
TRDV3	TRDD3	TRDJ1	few	CAFYGEPANAGGYEEYTDKLIF	TGTGCCTTTTATGGGGAGCCAGCGAACGCTGGGGGATACGAGGAGTACACCGATAAACTCATCTTT
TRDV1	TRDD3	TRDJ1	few	CALGEHSYNKGILGAYTDKLIF	TGTGCTCTTGGGGAACACTCCTACAATAAAGGGATACTGGGGGCATACACCGATAAACTCATCTTT
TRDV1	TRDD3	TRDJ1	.	CALGELAGGRFDKLIF	TGTGCTCTTGGGGAACTTGCTGGGGGACGCTTCGATAAACTCATCTTT
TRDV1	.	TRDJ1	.	CALGETSSFLRRLGGLYTDKLIF	TGTGCTCTTGGGGAAACTTCATCCTTCCTACGAAGACTGGGGGGTTTGTACACCGATAAACTCATCTTT
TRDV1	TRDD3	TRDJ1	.	CALGSTTSPGIRIKYTDKLIF	TGTGCTCTTGGGTCCACCACGAGCCCGGGGATACGTATTAAGTACACCGATAAACTCATCTTT
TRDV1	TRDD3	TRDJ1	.	CALGSPAFLPSLFPGGYAGGTDKLIF	TGTGCTCTTGGGTCTCCGGCCTTCCTACCATCTCTGTTCCCTGGGGGATACGCCGGGGGAACCGATAAACTCATCTTT
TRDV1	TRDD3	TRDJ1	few	CALGGYWGIRSSVTDKLIF	TGTGCTCTTGGGGGATACTGGGGGATACGCTCTAGTGTTACCGATAAACTCATCTTT
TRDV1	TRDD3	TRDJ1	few	CALGEPFTGGYRGSDKLIF	TGTGCTCTTGGGGAACCCTTTACTGGGGGATACAGGGGGTCCGATAAACTCATCTTT
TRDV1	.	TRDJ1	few	CALGERDCALFGRLIF	TGTGCTCTTGGGGAACGAGACTGCGCCCTTTTTGGGAGGCTCATCTTT
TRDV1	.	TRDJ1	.	CALGEPYGRKLIF	TGTGCTCTTGGGGAACCCTACGGCCGGAAACTCATCTTT
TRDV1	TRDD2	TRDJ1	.	CALGEEWPSYVGDNDKLIF	TGTGCTCTTGGGGAAGAGTGGCCTTCCTACGTAGGGGATAATGATAAACTCATCTTT
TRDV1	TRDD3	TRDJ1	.	CALGDVPPYWGIGEGLIF	TGTGCTCTTGGGGACGTACCCCCTTACTGGGGGATCGGAGAAGGACTCATCTTT
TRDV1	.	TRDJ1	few	CALGEHVLQRDYYTDKLIF	TGTGCTCTTGGGGAACACGTCCTCCAACGGGACTACTACACCGATAAACTCATCTTT
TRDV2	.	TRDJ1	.	CACDPVMRPYTDKLIF	TGTGCCTGTGACCCCGTGATGAGACCCTACACCGATAAACTTATCTTT
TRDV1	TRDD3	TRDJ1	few	CALGELRGYGHKLIF	TGTGCTCTTGGGGAACTAAGGGGATACGGTCATAAACTCATCTTT
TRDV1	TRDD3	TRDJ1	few	CALGELLSKRGSWGIAYTDKLIF	TGTGCTCTTGGGGAACTCCTTTCCAAACGGGGCAGCTGGGGGATCGCGTACACCGATAAACTCATCTTT
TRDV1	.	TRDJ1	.	CALGELSRLLGTDKLIF	TGTGCTCTTGGGGAACTCTCCCGGTTACTGGGTACCGATAAGCTCATCTTT
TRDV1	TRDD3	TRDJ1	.	CALGELVWGPSCDKLIF	TGTGCTCTTGGGGAACTTGTCTGGGGGCCCTCCTGTGATAAACTCATCTTT
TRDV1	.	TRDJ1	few	CALGEPPPAYTDKLIF	TGTGCTCTTGGGGAGCCCCCTCCTGCGTACACCGATAAACTCATCTTT
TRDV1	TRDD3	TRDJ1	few	CALGELRWGMYTDRLIF	TGTGCTCTTGGGGAACTTCGGTGGGGGATGTACACCGATAGACTCATCTTT
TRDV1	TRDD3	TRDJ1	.	CALGAPPWSGGLRTDKLIF	TGTGCTCTTGGGGCCCCTCCTTGGTCGGGGGGATTGAGGACCGATAAACTCATCTTT
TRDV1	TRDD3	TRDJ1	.	CALGELKSVWGIQDLYTDKLIF	TGTGCTCTTGGGGAACTTAAGTCCGTCTGGGGGATACAGGACCTGTACACCGATAAACTCATCTTT
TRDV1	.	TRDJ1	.	CALGGPLVHSDPHFPELEVDKLIF	TGTGCTCTTGGGGGACCCCTCGTCCACTCAGACCCCCATTTCCCCGAACTGGAGGTCGATAAACTCATCTTT
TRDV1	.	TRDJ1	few	CALGGSTGTYTDKLIF	TGTGCTCTTGGTGGTTCTACGGGTACTTACACCGATAAACTCATCTTT
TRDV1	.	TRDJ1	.	CALGDFQPYYTLWYTDKLIF	TGTGCTCTTGGGGACTTCCAACCTTACTATACGTTATGGTACACCGATAAACTCATCTTT
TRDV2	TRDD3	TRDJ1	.	CACVKLGDSQTDKLIF	TGTGCCTGTGTTAAACTGGGGGATTCGCAAACCGATAAACTCATCTTT
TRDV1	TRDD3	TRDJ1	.	CALVLPTLGDTQLIF	TGTGCTCTGGTCCTTCCTACGCTGGGGGATACACAACTCATCTTT
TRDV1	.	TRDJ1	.	CALGVPLGGSNTERTDKLIF	TGTGCTCTTGGGGTTCCCCTAGGTGGGTCCAATACGGAGCGGACCGATAAACTCATCTTT
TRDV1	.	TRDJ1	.	CALGETLAFLVLGGPPIRYTDKLIF	TGTGCTCTTGGGGAGACCCTGGCCTTCCTGGTACTGGGGGGTCCCCCCATACGGTACACCGATAAACTCATCTTT
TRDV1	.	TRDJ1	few	CALGGRPLPNQGLSDKLIF	TGTGCTCTTGGAGGGCGGCCCCTACCGAACCAGGGGCTCTCCGATAAACTCATCTTT
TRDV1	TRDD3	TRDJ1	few	CALGSTRTHWGIQLGDKLIF	TGTGCTCTTGGCTCAACAAGAACCCACTGGGGGATACAACTGGGCGATAAACTCATCTTT
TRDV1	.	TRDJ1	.	CALGEFALQLYTDKLIF	TGTGCCCTTGGGGAATTCGCTCTCCAACTGTACACCGATAAACTCATCTTT
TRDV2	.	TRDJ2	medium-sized	CACDTLGLTAQLFF	TGTGCCTGTGACACTTTGGGTTTGACAGCACAACTCTTCTTT
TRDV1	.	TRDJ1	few	CALGVREREPTHDKLIF	TGTGCTCTTGGGGTCCGGGAAAGGGAACCTACGCACGATAAACTCATCTTT